This T cell receptor beta chain appears in the sequencing data of a study of OX40 agonist ivuxolimab in advanced cancers. Background on the study: An anti-OX40 (CD134) antibody with agonistic activity, ivuxolimab, was administered to patients. Allowance was made for prior anti-PD-1, anti-PD-L1 or anti-CTLA-4 therapy, and roughly 40% had some. Findings and limits, study-wide: At doses 0.1 to 3.0 mg/kg, CD4+ and CD8+ clones expanded.

For this clone: Its antigen remains unidentified.

Data came from immunoSEQ multiplex PCR; TCRdb stores just in-frame clones and leaves some out. The data contain approximately 13,000 clones, approximately 80% of them singletons. The CDR3 has 16 residues. The ends were cut back, 1 base at V and 3 bases at J, with 13 bases in the middle. Germline values: CDR1 SGHAT, CDR2 FQNNGV. The sequencing used CD4+ or CD8+ T cells sorted from blood, collected in a trial of the OX40 agonist ivuxolimab. The chain recombines TRBV11-2 with TRBJ2-1; D may correspond to TRBD1 or TRBD2 (5 bases each). The sequence was collected from an adult with an advanced solid tumor such as melanoma, head and neck, liver or kidney cancer. CDR3 sequence reads: CASSLVWDQFYNEQFF. The CDR3 nucleotides are TGTGCCAGCAGCTTAGTGTGGGACCAATTCTACAATGAGCAGTTCTTC. The full variable domain, rest sourced from reference TRBV11-2 and TRBJ2-1, is EAGVAQSPRYKIIEKRQSVAFWCNPISGHATLYWYQQILGQGPKLLIQFQNNGVVDDSQLPKDRFSAERLKGVDSTLKIQPAKLEDSAVYLCASSLVWDQFYNEQFFGPGTRLTVL.